The 22 T cell receptor beta chains in this list originate from one sample, sequenced in a study of blood T cell repertoires in COVID-19. Using immunoSEQ multiplex PCR, the repertoire was profiled, and TCRdb retains in-frame clones only, with some absent. The sample comprises under 250,000 clones, about 85% of which are singletons, and approximately 2% rests with the top ten. Input material: peripheral blood. These receptors were taken from a man aged 25-40 years who had recovered from COVID-19.

The chain couples TRBV5-1 to TRBJ2-5; D perhaps matches TRBD1 (7 bases). V lost 4 bases and J 5 bases, leaving 21 bases between the germline ends. The germline V gene has CDR1 SGHRS and CDR2 YFSETQ. The CDR3 loop spans 16 amino acids. The DNA of the CDR3 is TGCGCCAGCAGCGCGGGACAGAACCCGTGGATGGAGACCCAGTACTTC. It codes for CASSAGQNPWMETQYF.

This chain connects TRBV18 to TRBJ2-1; 13 bases are a match to TRBD2. CDR1 is KGHSH, CDR2 LQKENI, per germline. The CDR3 spans 16 residues. V gave up 6 bases and J gave up 7 bases; unmatched junction bases: 9. This chain's CDR3 is CASSLELAGGLNEQFF. The DNA of the CDR3 is TGTGCCAGCTCCCTCGAACTAGCGGGGGGGCTAAATGAGCAGTTCTTC.

V is TRBV12-3 or TRBV12-4 and J is TRBJ1-1; a weak D match, TRBD1 (5 bases). V was clipped by 7 bases and J by 10 bases, with 16 bases between them. The CDR3 has 12 amino acids. The DNA for the CDR3 is TGTGCCAGCACCCGGGGGGTCTCGGCAGCTTTCTTT. This translates into CASTRGVSAAFF.

V usage is TRBV27 and J usage is TRBJ1-1; TRBD1 matches at 8 bases. The CDR3 runs 16 residues. Per germline, CDR1 MNHEY and CDR2 SMNVEV (reference sequence). The ends lost 0 bases at V and 2 bases at J; junction bases unmatched: 5. CDR3 sequence reads: CASSLSGTGINTEAFF. The DNA for the CDR3 is TGTGCCAGCAGTTTATCCGGGACAGGCATCAACACTGAAGCTTTCTTT.

V is TRBV2 and J is TRBJ1-2; no clear D gene. The V gene's germline CDR1 is SNHLY and CDR2 FYNNEI. Trimming cost V 5 bases and J 1 base, with 17 bases left between them. The CDR3 has 16 amino acids. The CDR3 DNA follows: TGTGCCAGCAGTCCTGCGGGAGGGCGGAGTAACTATGGCTACACCTTC. As protein: CASSPAGGRSNYGYTF.

V usage is TRBV10-3 and J usage is TRBJ1-2, with 8 positions matching TRBD1. The length of the CDR3 is 17 residues. Germline V gene data show CDR1 as ENHRY and CDR2 as SYGVKD. V trimming: 6 bases; J trimming: 0 bases; junction bases outside the gene matches: 12. CDR3 bases: TGTGCCATCAGCTCCAGGGGGCAACACACTACTAACTATGGCTACACCTTC. Its protein is CAISSRGQHTTNYGYTF.

This rearrangement joins TRBV5-1 to TRBJ1-5; D is ambiguous. CDR3 size: 13 residues. Trimming pared 5 bases from V and 0 bases from J, leaving 6 bases between. CDR1 and CDR2 from the germline V gene are SGHRS and YFSETQ. In nucleotides, the CDR3 is TGCGCCAGCAGGGAGAGTAGCAATCAGCCCCAGCATTTT. Its translation is CASRESSNQPQHF.

The rearrangement uses TRBV15 and TRBJ1-4, with TRBD1 matching 9 bases. The J segment lost 3 bases and the V segment lost 1 base, leaving 6 bases of the junction unmatched. The CDR3 spans 17 residues. CDR1 and CDR2 from the germline V gene are LNHNV and YYDKDF (reference sequence). The CDR3 DNA sequence: TGTGCCACCAGCAGAGGGGGACAGGGTTGGTCTAATGAAAAACTGTTTTTT. Protein: CATSRGGQGWSNEKLFF.

This sequence joins TRBV7-6 and TRBJ2-3; the D gene is possibly TRBD1 (5 bases). Germline CDR1 SGHVS, CDR2 FNYEAQ. Trimming cost V 3 bases and J 6 bases, with 19 bases left between them. This CDR3 region has 16 residues. The CDR3 DNA follows: TGTGCCAGCAGCTTCTCCGATAAGGGGTTGATGGATACGCAGTATTTT. Translation gives CASSFSDKGLMDTQYF.

This CDR3 is CATASGEGSEGEKLFF. Written as DNA, the CDR3 is TGTGCCACGGCCTCGGGGGAAGGATCGGAGGGTGAAAAACTGTTTTTT. The gene calls are TRBV15 and TRBJ1-4; perhaps TRBD1 as D (5 bases). V shed 9 bases and J shed 7 bases, with 24 bases lying between them. CDR1 and CDR2 (germline): LNHNV, YYDKDF (reference sequence). The CDR3 contains 16 residues.

The chain recombines TRBV21-1 with TRBJ1-1. TRBV21-1 is shown as a pseudogene. The CDR3 has 14 amino acids. The CDR3, as DNA: TGTGCCAGCAGCAAAGGGTTGCTCGGTTCCGGAGCTTTCTTT. This codes for CASSKGLLGSGAFF.

V and J are TRBV2 and TRBJ1-6, with D uncertain. V was cut by 7 bases and J by 9 bases, with 16 bases left in between. Germline V gene lookup returns CDR1 SNHLY and CDR2 FYNNEI. This CDR3 is 14 amino acids long. CDR3 DNA sequence: TGTGCCAGCATTACCTCCCCTCGGGGTTCACCCCTCCACTTT. Its protein product is CASITSPRGSPLHF.

This clone was found once. The chain combines TRBV15 with TRBJ1-6; 7 bases match TRBD1. With V trimmed by 5 bases and J by 7 bases, 5 bases remained unmatched. Germline CDR1 LNHNV, CDR2 YYDKDF (reference sequence). There are 14 residues in the CDR3. The CDR3 DNA reads as TGTGCCACCAGCTACGGGACAGAGAATTCACCCCTCCACTTT. This gives the protein CATSYGTENSPLHF.

The rearrangement joins TRBV28 to TRBJ1-2; 7 bases align to TRBD1. The V and J ends lost 5 bases and 2 bases, in that order; junction bases with no gene match: 11. The germline V gene has CDR1 MDHEN and CDR2 SYDVKM. The length of the CDR3 is 16 residues. CDR3: CASSPLPGQTNYGYTF. The CDR3 bases are TGTGCCAGCAGTCCGTTACCGGGACAGACAAACTATGGCTACACCTTC.

With respect to this clone: The same CDR3 can be traced to other DNA sequences in this sample. CDR3 in amino acids: CASSLAGMNTEAFF. In DNA form, the CDR3 reads TGCGCCAGCAGCTTGGCCGGGATGAACACTGAAGCTTTCTTT. The V call is TRBV5-1, the J call TRBJ1-1; the D is unclear. Germline V CDR1 and CDR2: SGHRS, YFSETQ. Trimming removed 0 bases at V and 0 bases at J, with 6 bases between. CDR3 size: 14 residues.

The genes are TRBV9 and TRBJ1-1; the D is unclear. Deletions cut 3 bases from V and 7 bases from J, with 13 bases between. Per germline, CDR1 SGDLS and CDR2 YYNGEE. The CDR3 spans 13 residues. The CDR3 here is CASSAHTGYEAFF. As DNA, the CDR3 is TGTGCCAGCAGCGCCCATACCGGGTATGAAGCTTTCTTT.

The chain links TRBV28 to TRBJ1-1; TRBD1 matches at 7 bases. V shed 9 bases, J shed 5 bases, and the junction held 9 bases outside the gene matches. This CDR3 comprises 13 residues. Germline CDR1 MDHEN, CDR2 SYDVKM. Here the CDR3 reads CASTGAGGTEAFF. The DNA of the CDR3 is TGTGCCAGTACAGGGGCTGGTGGTACTGAAGCTTTCTTT.

The rearrangement uses TRBV5-1 and TRBJ1-2; no firm D call. Trimming took 0 bases from V and 5 from J, leaving 14 bases between them. CDR3 length: 15 amino acids. From germline, CDR1 is SGHRS and CDR2 YFSETQ. The CDR3, as DNA: TGCGCCAGCAGCTTGGGAGGGAGGCGGGGATATGGCTACACCTTC. As protein: CASSLGGRRGYGYTF. Together with reference TRBV5-1 and TRBJ1-2, the CDR3 gives the full variable domain: KAGVTQTPRYLIKTRGQQVTLSCSPISGHRSVSWYQQTPGQGLQFLFEYFSETQRNKGNFPGRFSGRQFSNSRSEMNVSTLELGDSALYLCASSLGGRRGYGYTFGSGTRLTVV.

This chain connects TRBV28 to TRBJ1-1; the D is unclear. Germline loops: CDR1 MDHEN, CDR2 SYDVKM. Trimming removed 8 bases at V and 4 bases at J, with 11 bases between. The CDR3 sequence is 12 residues long. The CDR3: CASSPRSTEAFF. The CDR3 bases are TGTGCCAGCTCCCCCCGGAGCACTGAAGCTTTCTTT.

The chain uses TRBV28 and TRBJ2-3; tentative D call: TRBD1 (5 bases). The length of the CDR3 is 17 residues. Germline values: CDR1 MDHEN, CDR2 SYDVKM. V lost 5 bases, J lost 3 bases, and 21 bases lay in between. The CDR3 region is CASSPSRFVQGTDTQYF. In DNA form, the CDR3 reads TGTGCCAGCAGTCCCTCAAGGTTTGTTCAGGGAACAGATACGCAGTATTTT.

The genes are TRBV28 and TRBJ1-1; D is unresolved. Germline CDR1 reads MDHEN; CDR2 reads SYDVKM. The CDR3 is 12 residues long. V was pared by 5 bases and J by 11 bases, with 15 bases between. CDR3 bases: TGTGCCAGCAGTCCTTCGGTTTCCTTTGCTTTCTTT. The encoded protein is CASSPSVSFAFF.

The J gene is TRBJ1-5, the V gene TRBV28; the D gene is possibly TRBD1 (5 bases). The length of the CDR3 is 16 residues. V lost 2 bases, J lost 1 base, and 12 bases lay in between. Germline CDR1 and CDR2: MDHEN and SYDVKM. In nucleotides, the CDR3 is TGTGCCAGCAGTTTACCCAGGGTAGGGAGCAATCAGCCCCAGCATTTT. Amino acid sequence: CASSLPRVGSNQPQHF.